This entry lists 18 T cell receptor beta chains sequenced from one sample in a study of T cells after yellow fever vaccination. TCRdb reprocessed the 5' RACE reads via MiXCR and lists one record per CDR3 protein. This table holds a few hundred thousand distinct CDR3 sequences, approximately 5.2% found once. Sequenced here: CD4+ T cells sorted from PBMCs, sampled on the day of the yellow fever booster vaccination. Receptors originate from a young man who received the YFV17D yellow fever vaccine.

This clonotype was picked up a small number of times. The chain carries TRBV19 and TRBJ1-1; D ambiguous. From germline, CDR1 is LNHDA and CDR2 SQIVND (reference sequence). CDR3 size: 15 residues. The V end was cut by 2 bases, the J end by 0 bases, with 10 bases between. The DNA for the CDR3 is TGTGCCAGTAGTATACAGATATTGATGAACACTGAAGCTTTCTTT. This translates into CASSIQILMNTEAFF.

The chain has TRBV2 and TRBJ2-1; 10 bases fit TRBD2. The V and J ends lost 9 bases and 9 bases, in that order; junction bases with no gene match: 5. Germline V lookup: CDR1 SNHLY, CDR2 FYNNEI. This CDR3 has 12 residues. The CDR3 loop is CASKGLAIEQFF. In DNA, the CDR3 is TGTGCCAGTAAGGGACTAGCGATTGAGCAGTTCTTC.

J is TRBJ2-7 and V is TRBV29-1, with D perhaps matching TRBD1 (6 bases). V was shortened by 3 bases and J by 5 bases, with 11 bases between the two germline ends. In germline, CDR1 is SQVTM, CDR2 ANQGSEA. The CDR3 length is 12 residues. The CDR3 region is CSVDHDRHEQYF. The CDR3 nucleotides are TGCAGCGTTGATCACGACAGGCACGAGCAGTACTTC.

This clonotype was counted at least ten times. The V gene is TRBV5-1, the J gene TRBJ2-3; 8 bases map to TRBD2. The CDR3 extends over 18 amino acids. V trimming: 4 bases; J trimming: 6 bases; junction bases outside the gene matches: 19. Germline loops: CDR1 SGHRS, CDR2 YFSETQ. The CDR3 DNA reads TGCGCCAGCAGCCCGGGGGCGGTTTCGAGCGGGAGCGGGGATACGCAGTATTTT. Protein product: CASSPGAVSSGSGDTQYF.

This clonotype has more than one count but fewer than ten. This chain links TRBV18 with TRBJ2-1; D tentatively fits TRBD1 or TRBD2 (5 bases each). Trimming removed 6 bases from V and 9 bases from J, with 21 bases in between. Germline CDR1 is KGHSH and CDR2 is LQKENI. The CDR3 runs 15 residues. CDR3 in DNA: TGTGCCAGCTCGCTGACCGGGACGGACTTCCTTGAGCAGTTCTTC. Protein sequence: CASSLTGTDFLEQFF.

The chain has TRBV12-3 or TRBV12-4 and TRBJ1-2; 9 nucleotides match TRBD1. Trimming at V came to 6 bases and at J to 7 bases, leaving 9 bases not matched to a gene. CDR3 length: 14 residues. In DNA, the CDR3 is TGTGCCAGCAGCCTAAGGACAGGGGACGGTGGCTACACCTTC. Translating gives CASSLRTGDGGYTF.

This sequence joins TRBV12-3 or TRBV12-4 and TRBJ2-7; D is uncertain. Trimming took 4 bases from V and 0 from J, leaving 7 bases between them. This CDR3 has 13 residues. The CDR3 loop reads CASSYGSSYEQYV. The CDR3 nucleotides read TGTGCCAGCAGTTATGGCAGCTCCTACGAGCAGTACGTC.

This clonotype was observed many times. CDR3 DNA sequence: TGTGCCAGCAGCTTAGTTGCGGGGGGGCCGAAGACCCAGTACTTC. Its translation is CASSLVAGGPKTQYF. The rearrangement uses TRBV11-2 and TRBJ2-5, with 9 nucleotides matching TRBD2. Trimming at V came to 1 base and at J to 6 bases, leaving 6 bases not matched to a gene. The CDR3 consists of 15 residues. CDR1 SGHAT and CDR2 FQNNGV come from the germline V gene.

In this sample, this clonotype turned up many times. The genes are TRBV7-2 and TRBJ1-1; D perhaps matches TRBD1 (6 bases). CDR3 size: 15 residues. Between the trimmed V and J ends, which lost 3 bases and 4 bases, there was a span of 15 bases. Germline V CDR1 and CDR2: SGHTA, FQGNSA. CDR3 coding DNA: TGTGCCAGCAGCTTGGGGGCAATTCGGGGCACTGAAGCTTTCTTT. This sequence encodes CASSLGAIRGTEAFF.

The CDR3 DNA reads as TGTGCCAGCAGTTACTCGGGACAGGGTAACTATGGCTACACCTTC. Its translation: CASSYSGQGNYGYTF. The chain is built from TRBV6-5 and TRBJ1-2, with TRBD1 identical over 9 bases. This CDR3 has 15 amino acids. The germline V gene encodes CDR1 MNHEY and CDR2 SVGAGI. Losses at the gene ends were 0 bases for V and 1 base for J; bases not matched to a gene: 0.

The chain joins TRBV24-1 to TRBJ2-1; TRBD2 matches at 13 bases. Germline lookup yields CDR1 KGHDR and CDR2 SFDVKD. V lost 0 bases, J lost 10 bases, and 8 bases stayed unmatched. This CDR3 is 17 amino acids long. CDR3 sequence: CATSDLTSGGATQEQFF. CDR3 in DNA: TGTGCCACCAGTGATTTGACTAGCGGGGGGGCAACGCAAGAGCAGTTCTTC.

V and J are TRBV7-3 and TRBJ2-1; tentatively, D is TRBD1 (5 bases). The CDR3 contains 14 residues. Between the trimmed V and J ends, which lost 2 bases and 8 bases, there was a span of 13 bases. CDR1 is SGHTA and CDR2 is FQGTGA in the germline V gene. CDR3 sequence reads: CASSLYPGWHEQFF. The CDR3 coding sequence is TGTGCCAGCAGCTTATATCCAGGGTGGCATGAGCAGTTCTTC.

The chain employs TRBV20-1 and TRBJ2-7, with D perhaps TRBD1 (5 bases). The CDR3 covers 11 residues. CDR1 is DFQATT and CDR2 is SNEGSKA in the germline V gene (reference sequence). The CDR3 nucleotides read TGCAGCCTATTGGGGCGCTACGAGCAGTACGTC. Protein: CSLLGRYEQYV.

CDR3 DNA: TGTGCCAGCAGCTCGGACGTGACAGGGTCGAGTCGTACCCTCCACTTT. It specifies CASSSDVTGSSRTLHF. The chain carries TRBV5-4 and TRBJ1-6; 7 bases are a match to TRBD1. The CDR3 loop spans 16 amino acids. V lost 3 bases and J lost 14; bases outside the gene matches: 17. Germline CDR1 reads SGHNT; CDR2 reads YYREEE (reference sequence).

This clonotype was counted a few times. The V gene is TRBV4-2, the J gene TRBJ1-1; D perhaps matches TRBD1 (5 bases). This CDR3 has 14 residues. The V and J ends lost 0 bases and 1 base respectively, with 6 bases between them. Germline values: CDR1 LGHNA, CDR2 YNFKEQ. CDR3 residues: CASSQETANTEAFF. The CDR3 region has the DNA TGTGCCAGCAGCCAAGAGACAGCGAACACTGAAGCTTTCTTT.

This chain links TRBV7-2 with TRBJ2-1, with 11 bases that match TRBD1. CDR3 length: 14 amino acids. Germline CDR1 reads SGHTA; CDR2 reads FQGNSA. V dropped 3 bases and J dropped 7; count of bases not matched to a gene: 2. The CDR3 protein is CASSLDRGRNEQFF. In DNA form, the CDR3 reads TGTGCCAGCAGCTTGGACAGGGGGCGAAATGAGCAGTTCTTC.

This clonotype was observed a handful of times. CDR3 nucleotides: TGTGCCAGCTCACCTGGTCAGACCAATGAAAAACTGTTTTTT. This encodes CASSPGQTNEKLFF. The rearrangement joins TRBV18 to TRBJ1-4; no clear D gene. Germline CDR1 reads KGHSH; CDR2 reads LQKENI. The CDR3 is 14 amino acids. Trimming took 3 bases from V and 5 from J, leaving 10 bases between them.

Only a few counts were recorded for this clonotype. The chain recombines TRBV5-1 with TRBJ1-1, with D possibly TRBD1 on 5 matching bases. V was shortened by 4 bases and J by 1 base, with 11 bases between the two germline ends. Germline V gives CDR1 SGHRS, CDR2 YFSETQ. The CDR3 runs 14 residues. The chain's CDR3 is CASSPQGPNTEAFF. As DNA, the CDR3 is TGCGCCAGCAGCCCGCAGGGCCCGAACACTGAAGCTTTCTTT.